Listed below are T cell receptor beta chains from one sample, sequenced in a study of beta chain features in type 1 diabetes. The data were produced by immunoSEQ multiplex PCR, yet TCRdb's version contains in-frame clones alone and is incomplete. The sample consists of 220,000 or so clones, roughly 70% of them appearing once. The sample was naive CD4+ T cells from blood. The receptors stem from a man aged 30 to 39 in good health. The CDR3 runs from the conserved cysteine through the conserved F or W. A D gene is named only where the DNA matches it firmly. Part of the rows lack a size; the others show once, few, many or a class for expanded clones.

d_gene	v_gene	j_gene	abundance	CDR3aa	CDR3nt
NA	TRBV2	TRBJ2-7	NA	CASSESGDYEQYF	TGTGCCAGCAGTGAGTCCGGTGACTACGAGCAGTACTTC
NA	TRBV30	TRBJ2-5	few	CAWTSEETQYF	TGTGCCTGGACATCCGAAGAGACCCAGTACTTC
NA	TRBV30	TRBJ2-2	NA	CAWSVQGTGELFF	TGTGCCTGGAGTGTACAGGGCACCGGGGAGCTGTTTTTT
TRBD1	TRBV2	TRBJ2-7	NA	CASIAGQGRGPYEQYF	TGTGCCAGCATCGCCGGACAGGGGAGAGGCCCCTACGAGCAGTACTTC
NA	TRBV7-2	TRBJ2-3	NA	CASRSAGGTDTQYF	TGTGCCAGCCGTAGTGCCGGGGGCACAGATACGCAGTATTTT
NA	TRBV25-1	TRBJ2-1	NA	CASSDSVLGYNEQFF	TGTGCCAGCAGTGATAGTGTCCTAGGCTACAATGAGCAGTTCTTC
NA	TRBV5-1	TRBJ1-1	NA	CSSSFIEAMNTEAFF	TGCTCCAGCAGCTTTATCGAGGCCATGAACACTGAAGCTTTCTTT
TRBD1	TRBV7-8	TRBJ2-5	NA	CASSLLHRGLKETQYF	TGTGCCAGCAGCTTACTCCACAGGGGGCTAAAAGAGACCCAGTACTTC
NA	TRBV4-1	TRBJ2-7	NA	CASSQAGAGFYEQYF	TGCGCCAGCAGCCAAGCCGGGGCAGGGTTCTACGAGCAGTACTTC
NA	TRBV27	TRBJ1-2	few	CASSGNRELGFNYGYTF	TGTGCCAGCAGCGGGAACAGGGAGTTAGGGTTTAACTATGGCTACACCTTC
NA	TRBV7-8	TRBJ1-5	NA	CASRERGSNQPQHF	TGTGCCAGCAGGGAGCGAGGGAGCAATCAGCCCCAGCATTTT
TRBD1	TRBV29-1	TRBJ1-1	few	CSAARGLNTEAFF	TGCAGCGCCGCAAGGGGGCTGAACACTGAAGCTTTCTTT
TRBD2	TRBV4-1	TRBJ2-1	few	CASSRELADTYNEQFF	TGCGCCAGCAGCCGGGAACTAGCGGACACCTACAATGAGCAGTTCTTC
TRBD2	TRBV10-2	TRBJ2-1	NA	CASRASGGMNEQFF	TGCGCCAGCAGAGCTAGCGGGGGAATGAATGAGCAGTTCTTC
TRBD1	TRBV30	TRBJ2-5	NA	CAWHRGNQETQYF	TGTGCCTGGCACAGGGGAAACCAAGAGACCCAGTACTTC
NA	TRBV28	TRBJ2-3	few	CASSLLDTDTQYF	TGTGCCAGCAGTTTATTGGACACAGATACGCAGTATTTT
TRBD1	TRBV7-2	TRBJ2-7	NA	CASSSKDRRTYEQYF	TGTGCCAGCAGCTCTAAGGACAGGCGAACCTACGAGCAGTACTTC
TRBD1	TRBV25-1	TRBJ2-1	NA	CASIPGHRGDYNEQFF	TGTGCCAGCATCCCCGGGCACAGGGGAGATTACAATGAGCAGTTCTTC
TRBD1	TRBV28	TRBJ2-5	NA	CASSYGTDQETQYF	TGTGCCAGCAGTTACGGGACAGACCAAGAGACCCAGTACTTC
NA	TRBV4-3	TRBJ2-4	few	CASSPVGSGTAKNIQYF	TGCGCCAGCAGCCCAGTAGGGTCAGGGACAGCCAAAAACATTCAGTACTTC
NA	TRBV5-1	TRBJ2-4	NA	CASSLEGLAKNIQYF	TGCGCCAGCAGCTTGGAGGGACTAGCCAAAAACATTCAGTACTTC
NA	TRBV30	TRBJ2-5	NA	CAWAPSETQYF	TGTGCCTGGGCCCCCAGCGAGACCCAGTACTTC
TRBD1	TRBV29-1	TRBJ2-7	NA	CSAGQGIGAYEQYF	TGCAGCGCCGGACAGGGGATCGGGGCCTACGAGCAGTACTTC
NA	TRBV7-2	TRBJ2-6	NA	CASSVTGRNFGSGANVLTF	TGTGCCAGCAGCGTTACCGGGAGAAACTTCGGCTCTGGGGCCAACGTCCTGACTTTC
NA	TRBV27	TRBJ2-5	NA	CASTLSGTPQETQYF	TGTGCCAGCACCTTATCCGGGACGCCTCAAGAGACCCAGTACTTC
TRBD1	TRBV29-1	TRBJ1-2	NA	CSVQGANYGYTF	TGCAGCGTCCAGGGGGCTAACTATGGCTACACCTTC
NA	TRBV20-1	TRBJ2-5	NA	CTPAGETQYF	TGCACCCCCGCGGGTGAGACCCAGTACTTC
NA	TRBV30	TRBJ2-7	NA	CALTTTYEQYF	TGTGCCCTCACCACCACCTACGAGCAGTACTTC
NA	TRBV9	TRBJ1-6	NA	CASSVAGTNSPLHF	TGTGCCAGCAGCGTAGCAGGGACTAATTCACCCCTCCACTTT